This TCR beta chain was captured in a study of T cell repertoires in cytomegalovirus infection. Study at large: Public signatures in TCR beta pointed to CMV infection and matching HLA type. Overall study findings and caveats: Dominant in the ex vivo response were TCR beta clonotypes restricted by HLA-C and specific for CMV. Cumulative frequency (of public TCR beta family members) identified carriers of CMV plus the relevant HLA.

CDR3 length: 14 amino acids. V lost 2 bases to trimming and J lost 9 bases; unmatched junction nucleotides: 7. Per the germline V gene, CDR1 is MGHRA and CDR2 is YSYEKL. This clonotype turned up a few times. What it recognizes is unknown. From the reads, TCRdb called clonotypes with MiXCR, one entry per CDR3 protein. The sample records 450,000 to 600,000 distinct CDR3 sequences, 30% to 40% being singletons. V is TRBV4-1 and J is TRBJ2-1; 7 bases line up with TRBD1. The origin of this receptor is a human donor in good health (CMV status not recorded). Some clones in this sample may be carry-over from other donors' samples. The material was cultured PBMCs, obtained from culture after CMV antigen stimulation. CDR3 amino acids: CASSQLGQAGEQFF. CDR3 nucleotide sequence: TGCGCCAGCAGCCAACTCGGACAGGCGGGTGAGCAGTTCTTC.